The 21 T cell receptor beta chains reported below all come from one sample, sequenced in a study of shared clonotypes between healthy human individuals. Assay used: immunoSEQ multiplex PCR; TCRdb lists only in-frame clones, some missing. Of roughly 2.6 million clones listed, around nine tenths are singletons. The sequencing input was naive CD4+ T cells sorted from blood. Described subset: CD45RA+ positively selected. Receptors were obtained from a man aged 18-30 years in good health.

The rearrangement joins TRBV4-1 to TRBJ2-2, with TRBD2 identical over 8 bases. Germline CDR1 and CDR2: MGHRA and YSYEKL. V was pared by 0 bases and J by 5 bases, with 8 bases of the junction left unmatched. The length of the CDR3 is 17 residues. The CDR3 DNA follows: TGCGCCAGCAGCCAAGATAGGGGCGGGGGGTGGACCGGGGAGCTGTTTTTT. Its protein product is CASSQDRGGGWTGELFF.

This chain connects TRBV7-9 to TRBJ1-2; maybe TRBD1 (5 bases). Germline CDR1 and CDR2: SEHNR and FQNEAQ (reference sequence). Trimming cost V 4 bases and J 6 bases, with 18 bases left between them. The CDR3 covers 15 residues. CDR3 bases: TGTGCCAGCAGCTCCGGTCGACAGCCCCTCCATGGCTACACCTTC. Translating gives CASSSGRQPLHGYTF.

The V call is TRBV11-2, the J call TRBJ2-1, with TRBD2 matching over 11 bases. The CDR3 loop spans 16 amino acids. The V segment lost 5 bases and the J segment 7 bases; nucleotides outside the gene matches: 10. Per the germline V gene, CDR1 is SGHAT and CDR2 is FQNNGV. The CDR3 DNA follows: TGTGCCAGCAGCGCCCTAGCGGGAGGACTGGGGAATGAGCAGTTCTTC. This translates into CASSALAGGLGNEQFF.

A word on this clone: The sample holds other DNA sequences that translate to the same CDR3. This CDR3 is CASSYFGGEQYF. Here the CDR3 DNA reads TGTGCCAGCAGTTATTTCGGCGGCGAGCAGTACTTC. The chain carries TRBV6-5 and TRBJ2-7; the D is unclear. V was shortened by 3 bases and J by 6 bases, with 9 bases between the two germline ends. This CDR3 contains 12 residues. In germline, CDR1 is MNHEY, CDR2 SVGAGI.

This sequence joins TRBV5-1 and TRBJ2-3; 8 nucleotides agree with TRBD2. This CDR3 has 15 residues. Trimming at V came to 4 bases and at J to 0 bases, leaving 4 bases not matched to a gene. Per germline, CDR1 SGHRS and CDR2 YFSETQ. CDR3 DNA: TGCGCCAGCAGCCCGGGAGGGGTTAGCACAGATACGCAGTATTTT. Translating gives CASSPGGVSTDTQYF. Variable domain in full (rest from reference TRBV5-1 and TRBJ2-3): KAGVTQTPRYLIKTRGQQVTLSCSPISGHRSVSWYQQTPGQGLQFLFEYFSETQRNKGNFPGRFSGRQFSNSRSEMNVSTLELGDSALYLCASSPGGVSTDTQYFGPGTRLTVL.

V is TRBV5-1 and J is TRBJ2-6; TRBD1 might be the D (6 bases). The ends were cut back, 0 bases at V and 0 bases at J, with 10 bases in the middle. The CDR3 runs 17 residues. CDR1 is SGHRS, CDR2 YFSETQ, per germline. Here the CDR3 reads CASSLEGDHSGANVLTF. CDR3 nucleotides: TGCGCCAGCAGCTTGGAGGGGGACCACTCTGGGGCCAACGTCCTGACTTTC.

This sequence joins TRBV6-5 and TRBJ1-4; D call uncertain. The germline V and J ends were trimmed by 5 bases and 4 bases, with 8 bases remaining between them. Germline V CDR1 and CDR2: MNHEY, SVGAGI. The CDR3 loop spans 13 amino acids. The CDR3 sequence is CASSRGYNEKLFF. As DNA, the CDR3 is TGTGCCAGCAGTAGAGGGTATAATGAAAAACTGTTTTTT.

The chain joins TRBV5-1 to TRBJ2-3; TRBD2 agrees at 9 bases. This CDR3 contains 15 residues. Germline assignment: CDR1 SGHRS and CDR2 YFSETQ. The V segment lost 2 bases and the J segment 3 bases; nucleotides outside the gene matches: 4. The CDR3: CASSFPSGVTDTQYF. The CDR3 bases are TGCGCCAGCAGCTTCCCTAGCGGGGTTACAGATACGCAGTATTTT.

V gene TRBV4-3 combines with J gene TRBJ2-1; D tentatively fits TRBD1 or TRBD2 (5 bases each). CDR1 and CDR2 (germline): LGHNA, YSLEER. This CDR3 has 13 amino acids. Trimming took off 0 bases at V and 9 bases at J, with 9 bases between the two ends. The CDR3 loop is CASSQDQRGEQFF. The CDR3 nucleotides read TGCGCCAGCAGCCAAGACCAGAGGGGTGAGCAGTTCTTC.

This sequence joins TRBV18 and TRBJ2-7, with D perhaps being TRBD1 or TRBD2 (5 bases each). The CDR3 runs 14 residues. V was cut by 3 bases and J by 3 bases, with 12 bases left in between. CDR1 and CDR2 from the germline V gene are KGHSH and LQKENI. CDR3 protein: CASSPGRRYYEQYF. DNA for the CDR3: TGTGCCAGCTCACCGGGACGGCGGTACTACGAGCAGTACTTC.

The chain recombines TRBV7-2 with TRBJ2-7, with TRBD2 matching 7 bases. CDR3 size: 15 residues. V lost 5 bases and J lost 0; bases outside the gene matches: 7. Germline assignment: CDR1 SGHTA and CDR2 FQGNSA. The CDR3 here is CASSLSGFSSYEQYF. The CDR3, as DNA: TGTGCCAGCAGCCTTAGCGGGTTTAGCTCCTACGAGCAGTACTTC.

V and J are TRBV7-2 and TRBJ2-7; D may be TRBD2 (5 bases). This CDR3 spans 14 amino acids. V gave up 3 bases and J gave up 7 bases, with 16 bases separating them. Germline values: CDR1 SGHTA, CDR2 FQGNSA. As DNA, the CDR3 is TGTGCCAGCAGCTTTCTAGCTCCTCCAGGAGAGCAGTACTTC. Its protein product is CASSFLAPPGEQYF. Combining the CDR3 with reference TRBV7-2 and TRBJ2-7 gives the whole variable domain GAGVSQSPSNKVTEKGKDVELRCDPISGHTALYWYRQSLGQGLEFLIYFQGNSAPDKSGLPSDRFSAERTGGSVSTLTIQRTQQEDSAVYLCASSFLAPPGEQYFGPGTRLTVT.

The rearrangement uses TRBV27 and TRBJ1-5; D remains ambiguous. Trimming removed 4 bases from V and 0 bases from J, with 7 bases in between. The germline V gene encodes CDR1 MNHEY and CDR2 SMNVEV (reference sequence). The CDR3 length is 14 residues. CDR3 nucleotides: TGTGCCAGCAGTTCCCTACTTAGCAATCAGCCCCAGCATTTT. This gives the protein CASSSLLSNQPQHF.

As to this clone: An end of the junction differs from the germline gene, which may be a read error. This chain uses TRBV10-1 with TRBJ2-2; perhaps D is TRBD1 or TRBD2 (5 bases each). CDR1 and CDR2 from the germline V gene are WNHNN and SYGVQD (reference sequence). The CDR3 length is 15 residues. Written as DNA, the CDR3 is TGCGCCAGCAGTGAGTCACATGAGGGGAACCGGGGAGCTGTTTTT. Residues: CASSESHEGNRGAVF.

V and J are TRBV11-3 and TRBJ2-1, with 12 bases fitting TRBD2. Looked up from germline, CDR1 is SGHNT and CDR2 is YENEEA. V lost 4 bases, J lost 0 bases, and 4 bases stayed unmatched. This CDR3 has 17 amino acids. Written as DNA, the CDR3 is TGTGCCAGCAGCTCCTGGACTAGCGGGGACTCCTACAATGAGCAGTTCTTC. Its translation: CASSSWTSGDSYNEQFF.

A remark on this clone: The sample has other DNA sequences that encode this CDR3 too. This chain joins TRBV30 and TRBJ1-3, with D perhaps TRBD1 (5 bases). This CDR3 is 14 amino acids long. The V gene's germline CDR1 is GTSNPN and CDR2 SVGIG (reference sequence). The V gene lost 0 bases and the J gene lost 0 bases, with 6 bases spanning the gap. CDR3 in amino acids: CAWSVGGSGNTIYF. CDR3 sequence (DNA): TGTGCCTGGAGTGTCGGGGGCTCTGGAAACACCATATATTTT.

This chain uses TRBV7-2 with TRBJ2-7; 8 bases fit TRBD1. The ends lost 3 bases at V and 3 bases at J; junction bases unmatched: 4. Germline V gene sequence: CDR1 SGHTA, CDR2 FQGNSA. This CDR3 is built from 14 residues. CDR3 loop: CASSLDRESYEQYF. The CDR3 DNA reads as TGTGCCAGCAGCTTGGACAGGGAAAGCTACGAGCAGTACTTC.

This clone has a single count. The chain uses TRBV6-1 and TRBJ2-5; unclear D gene. The CDR3 length is 13 residues. The ends were cut back, 6 bases at V and 1 base at J, with 9 bases in the middle. Looked up from germline, CDR1 is MNHNS and CDR2 is SASEGT. The CDR3 sequence: CASRDGIQETQYF. The CDR3 nucleotides are TGTGCCAGCAGGGACGGAATCCAAGAGACCCAGTACTTC.

The chain employs TRBV6-1 and TRBJ1-6; D is unclear. This CDR3 has 14 residues. Per the germline V gene, CDR1 is MNHNS and CDR2 is SASEGT. V was pared by 7 bases and J by 7 bases, with 14 bases between. The CDR3 coding sequence is TGTGCCAGCATCTTAGGGCAGGCGAATTCACCCCTCCACTTT. Protein: CASILGQANSPLHF.

J is TRBJ2-7 and V is TRBV2; D gene unclear. Trimming removed 2 bases at V and 2 bases at J, with 4 bases between. The germline V gene has CDR1 SNHLY and CDR2 FYNNEI. The CDR3 has 12 amino acids. CDR3 sequence: CASSEQAYEQYF. Here the CDR3 DNA reads TGTGCCAGCAGTGAACAGGCCTACGAGCAGTACTTC. Full variable domain (rest looked up from reference TRBV2 and TRBJ2-7): EPEVTQTPSHQVTQMGQEVILRCVPISNHLYFYWYRQILGQKVEFLVSFYNNEISEKSEIFDDQFSVERPDGSNFTLKIRSTKLEDSAMYFCASSEQAYEQYFGPGTRLTVT.

As for this clone: The same CDR3 arises from other DNA sequences in this sample as well. This chain uses TRBV7-9 with TRBJ1-2, with D perhaps matching TRBD1 (5 bases). The CDR3 loop spans 12 amino acids. Germline-derived CDR1 and CDR2 are SEHNR and FQNEAQ (reference sequence). The V and J ends lost 5 bases and 8 bases respectively, with 12 bases between them. The CDR3 reads CASSPGGYGYTF. Here the CDR3 DNA reads TGTGCCAGCAGCCCTGGGGGATACGGCTACACCTTC.